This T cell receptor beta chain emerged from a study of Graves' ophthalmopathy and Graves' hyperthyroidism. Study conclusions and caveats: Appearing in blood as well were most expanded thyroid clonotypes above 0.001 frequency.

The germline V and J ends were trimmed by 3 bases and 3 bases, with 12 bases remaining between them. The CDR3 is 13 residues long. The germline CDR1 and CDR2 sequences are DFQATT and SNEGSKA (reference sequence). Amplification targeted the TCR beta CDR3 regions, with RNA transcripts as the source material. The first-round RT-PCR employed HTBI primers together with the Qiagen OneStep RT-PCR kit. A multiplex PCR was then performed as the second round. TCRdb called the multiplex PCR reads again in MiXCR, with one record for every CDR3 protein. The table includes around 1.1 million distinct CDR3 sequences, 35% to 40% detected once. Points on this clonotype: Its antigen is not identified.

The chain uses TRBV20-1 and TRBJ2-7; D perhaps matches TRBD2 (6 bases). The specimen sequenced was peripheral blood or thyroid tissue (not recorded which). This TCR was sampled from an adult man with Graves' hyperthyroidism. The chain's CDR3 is CSASAGTLYEQYF. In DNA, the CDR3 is TGCAGTGCTAGTGCGGGAACCCTCTACGAGCAGTACTTC.